This T cell receptor beta chain was obtained from a study of blood T cell repertoires in COVID-19. Overall study: The study drew acute and convalescent COVID-19 samples from the United States, Italy and Spain. The analysed material was cDNA or gDNA that came from T cells, B-cell-depleted T cells, or PBMCs.

The V gene end was trimmed by 2 bases and the J gene end by 2 bases; junction bases not matched to a gene: 2. From germline, CDR1 is MDHEN and CDR2 SYDVKM. This CDR3 contains 15 residues. Patients in Seattle were enrolled during active infection, then followed longitudinally. In the authors' workflow: From reference gene primer amplification, estimates of nucleated cell counts were derived. Repertoires were generated with immunoSEQ multiplex PCR, while TCRdb's copy carries only in-frame clones and drops some. The DNA gave D and trimming, while V, J and clone size come from that table. Among 250,000 to 350,000 clones, over 75% were seen once, and the ten largest hold 0.7% to 1%.

This clonotype was obtained from a human donor with COVID-19, enrolled during active disease. The donor label of this sample is uncertain. V gene TRBV28 combines with J gene TRBJ1-3; 8 bases match TRBD1. Sequenced input: peripheral blood. CDR3 sequence: CASSLAGGAGNTIYF. CDR3 nucleotides: TGTGCCAGCAGTTTAGCAGGGGGCGCTGGAAACACCATATATTTT.